This TCR beta chain was found in a study of blood T cell repertoires in COVID-19. Looking at the study overall: T cells, B-cell-depleted T cells, or PBMCs provided the cDNA or gDNA that served as material.

Germline V CDR1 and CDR2: GTSNPN, SVGIG (reference sequence). Trimming at V came to 2 bases and at J to 4 bases, leaving 10 bases not matched to a gene. The CDR3 runs to 15 residues. In the authors' methods: Quantification of nucleated cells was approximated via reference gene primer amplification. Repertoires were generated with immunoSEQ multiplex PCR, while TCRdb's copy carries only in-frame clones and drops some. D and trimming come from the DNA, and the V and J calls and clone size come from that table. The data show 120,000 or so clones, about 70% seen once. This TCR derives from a woman aged 70-85 years with acute or convalescent COVID-19. V is TRBV30 and J is TRBJ1-1, with TRBD1 matching 7 bases. Sequences were obtained from peripheral blood. The CDR3 DNA reads as TGTGCCTGGAGTCTCTCGACAGGGTTGGGCACTGAAGCTTTCTTT. Amino acid sequence: CAWSLSTGLGTEAFF.